The rows below give T cell receptor beta chains drawn from one sample of a study of blood T cell repertoires in COVID-19. Here immunoSEQ multiplex PCR was the method, and the copy in TCRdb shows in-frame clones only, minus some. The sample shows about 93,000 clones, 70% to 80% of them seen only once. Sequencing input: peripheral blood. These receptors were taken from a human donor in a cohort sampled during active COVID-19. CDR3s include the opening cysteine and the closing phenylalanine or tryptophan. D genes are given only for firm matches. Clone size is shown for a subset of rows, as once, few, many or a class of expanded clone.

d_call | clone_size | j_call | v_call | cdr3_nt | cdr3_aa
NA | NA | TRBJ2-5 | TRBV5-1 | TGCGCCAGCAGACAAGGAGGCGGGTCCGAAGAGACCCAGTACTTC | CASRQGGGSEETQYF
TRBD1 | NA | TRBJ2-1 | TRBV7-9 | TGTGCCAGCAGCTATGGACAGGGGGGGTACAATGAGCAGTTCTTC | CASSYGQGGYNEQFF
NA | NA | TRBJ1-6 | TRBV16 | TGTGCCAGCAGCCAATACGAGAATTCACCCCTCCACTTT | CASSQYENSPLHF
NA | once | TRBJ2-4 | TRBV28 | TGTGCCAGCAGTTTTGACGGGGATGGGGCCAAAAACATTCAGTACTTC | CASSFDGDGAKNIQYF
NA | NA | TRBJ2-3 | TRBV4-1 | TGCGCCAGCAGCCCCGGGGTCCGGCGAGATACGCAGTATTTT | CASSPGVRRDTQYF
NA | NA | TRBJ2-3 | TRBV11-2 | TGTGCCAGCAGCCGAAGCGGGTCAAACACAGATACGCAGTATTTT | CASSRSGSNTDTQYF
TRBD1 | NA | TRBJ1-1 | TRBV6-5 | TGTGCCAGCAGTCCGCGGGACAGTTACACTGAAGCTTTCTTT | CASSPRDSYTEAFF
NA | NA | TRBJ1-5 | TRBV20-1 | TGCAGTGCTAGTTTGTATAACAGTCAAGATCAGCCCCAGCATTTT | CSASLYNSQDQPQHF
TRBD2 | NA | TRBJ2-3 | TRBV5-6 | TGTGCCAGCAGCTTTACTAGCGGGAGTACTTTTAGGGCAGATACGCAGTATTTT | CASSFTSGSTFRADTQYF
NA | NA | TRBJ2-5 | TRBV18 | TGTGCCAGCTCACCAGTAGGAGGGGAGACCCAGTACTTC | CASSPVGGETQYF
TRBD1 | NA | TRBJ1-2 | TRBV30 | TGTGCCTGGAGTGTACTTCCTATCCAGGGACAGGACTTC | CAWSVLPIQGQDF
NA | NA | TRBJ2-6 | TRBV28 | TGTGCCAGCAGTTTAAGGACAGCCGGGGCCAACGTCCTGACTTTC | CASSLRTAGANVLTF
NA | NA | TRBJ1-5 | TRBV6-6 | TGTGCCAGCAGTTACTCATCCGGGGGTCAGCCCCAGCATTTT | CASSYSSGGQPQHF
TRBD2 | NA | TRBJ2-1 | TRBV4-2 | TGTGCCAGCAGCGGACGTGGTAGTAGCGGGAGCCCCCTCTCCAATGAGCAGTTCTTC | CASSGRGSSGSPLSNEQFF
TRBD2 | NA | TRBJ2-5 | TRBV5-1 | TGCGCCAGCAGCTTGGATGGGGGAGGGAGACAGACCCAGTACTTC | CASSLDGGGRQTQYF
NA | NA | TRBJ1-4 | TRBV3-1/TRBV3-2 | TGTGCCAGCAGCCAAGAATCAGGGGCGGCGGAAAAACTGTTTTTT | CASSQESGAAEKLFF
NA | NA | TRBJ1-6 | TRBV5-5 | TGTGCCAGCAGCGGCGGACAGCCGATTAATTCACCCCTCCACTTT | CASSGGQPINSPLHF
TRBD2 | NA | TRBJ2-7 | TRBV5-1 | TGCGCCAGCAGCTCCAGGACTAGCGGGGCATTCTACGAGCAGTACTTC | CASSSRTSGAFYEQYF
NA | NA | TRBJ1-1 | TRBV3-1/TRBV3-2 | TGTGCCAGCAGCGCGCGGGTGAACACTGAAGCTTTCTTT | CASSARVNTEAFF
NA | few | TRBJ2-1 | TRBV7-9 | TGTGCCAGCAGCTTAGCGACGACAGCTTCCTCCTACAATGAGCAGTTCTTC | CASSLATTASSYNEQFF
TRBD2 | NA | TRBJ2-5 | TRBV5-4 | TGTGCCAGCAGCTTGAGGCGGGAGCAAGAGACCCAGTACTTC | CASSLRREQETQYF
TRBD1 | NA | TRBJ2-1 | TRBV2 | TGTGCCAGCAGTAGGACAGGCTACAATGAGCAGTTCTTC | CASSRTGYNEQFF
NA | NA | TRBJ1-1 | TRBV5-4 | TGTGCCAGCAGCTTGGCCGGTGTCACTGAAGCTTTCTTT | CASSLAGVTEAFF
TRBD1 | NA | TRBJ1-1 | TRBV2 | TGTGCCAGCAGGTCCACAGGGGTTGCCACTGAAGCTTTCTTT | CASRSTGVATEAFF
TRBD1 | NA | TRBJ1-6 | TRBV5-1 | TGCGCCAGCAGCTTAGCGACAGGGAGGCATAATTCACCCCTCCACTTT | CASSLATGRHNSPLHF
TRBD1 | NA | TRBJ2-7 | TRBV2 | TGTGCCAGTGAACCTAGACAGGGAACCTACGAGCAGTACTTC | CASEPRQGTYEQYF
TRBD2 | NA | TRBJ2-1 | TRBV6-2/TRBV6-3 | TGTGCCAGCAGTTACACTAGCGGGGGGGCCCGATTCTTC | CASSYTSGGARFF
NA | NA | TRBJ1-2 | TRBV19 | TGTGCCAGCGGCGGTTTGGCAGGGGAGGGCTATGGCTACACCTTC | CASGGLAGEGYGYTF
TRBD2 | NA | TRBJ2-7 | TRBV6-1 | TGTGCCAGCAGTGGGGCTCATGGCACCGGGACTAGCGGTCCCTACGAGCAGTACTTC | CASSGAHGTGTSGPYEQYF
TRBD1 | NA | TRBJ1-1 | TRBV28 | TGTGCCAGCAGTTACCACAGGGGGCGGGCTGAAGCTTTCTTT | CASSYHRGRAEAFF
NA | NA | TRBJ2-2 | TRBV10-1 | TGCGCCAGCAGTGGGGAGCGGGCGGGGACCGGGGAGCTGTTTTTT | CASSGERAGTGELFF
TRBD1 | NA | TRBJ1-6 | TRBV20-1 | TGCAGTGCTAGTTCATCCTACGCCGGACAGGGTGTCCGGGGACATAATTCACCCCTCCACTTT | CSASSSYAGQGVRGHNSPLHF
NA | NA | TRBJ1-2 | TRBV29-1 | TGCAGCGTCAAGGGGGGGGCGGACTATGGCTACACCTTC | CSVKGGADYGYTF
TRBD2 | NA | TRBJ2-7 | TRBV2 | TGTGCCAGCACGGGTAGCGGGGCTGGGTCCTACGAGCAGTACTTC | CASTGSGAGSYEQYF
TRBD1 | NA | TRBJ2-5 | TRBV11-3 | TGTGCCAGCAGCCTGACCGGGACAGGGGCGGGAGAGACCCAGTACTTC | CASSLTGTGAGETQYF
TRBD1 | NA | TRBJ1-1 | TRBV5-1 | TGCGCCAGCAGTACTTCCGGACAGGGGGTAACTGAAGCTTTCTTT | CASSTSGQGVTEAFF
NA | many | TRBJ1-5 | TRBV4-2 | TGTGCCAGCAGCCAAGATCTGAGGCAGCCCCAGCATTTT | CASSQDLRQPQHF
TRBD1 | NA | TRBJ1-1 | TRBV2 | TGTGCCAGCAGGGCACAGACAGGGGAAGCTTTCTTT | CASRAQTGEAFF
NA | few | TRBJ2-2 | TRBV28 | TGTGCCAGCAGACTAGCTAACACCGGGGAGCTGTTTTTT | CASRLANTGELFF
NA | once | TRBJ2-7 | TRBV27 | TGTGCCAGCAGTCCCCTTTTGGCTTCCTACGAGCAGTACTTC | CASSPLLASYEQYF
TRBD1 | NA | TRBJ1-2 | TRBV27 | TGTGCCAGCAGTCGACAGGGCTATGGCTACACCTTC | CASSRQGYGYTF
NA | NA | TRBJ1-3 | TRBV6-5 | TGTGCCAGCAGTTACTCGACACAAAATCCTCGAAACACCATATATTTT | CASSYSTQNPRNTIYF
NA | once | TRBJ1-1 | TRBV19 | TGTGCCAGTAGTATAGGACAACCGAACACTGAAGCTTTCTTT | CASSIGQPNTEAFF
NA | NA | TRBJ2-3 | TRBV11-2 | TGTGCCAGCAGCCGGCGAGGGAGCACAGATACGCAGTATTTT | CASSRRGSTDTQYF
TRBD2 | NA | TRBJ2-7 | TRBV27 | TGTGCCAGCAGTTTAAAGGGGACTAGCGGGAGTTACGAGCAGTACTTC | CASSLKGTSGSYEQYF
NA | NA | TRBJ2-1 | TRBV27 | TGTGCCACAAGGGCGGGTTTGGGGAATGAGCAGTTCTTC | CATRAGLGNEQFF
TRBD1 | NA | TRBJ2-7 | TRBV19 | TGTGCCAGTAGTGCCGGGACAGGGGGCTTATACGAGCAGTACTTC | CASSAGTGGLYEQYF
NA | NA | TRBJ2-7 | TRBV21-1 | TGTGCCAGCAGCATACGGGACACCTCGAGGAGTGATGGAGCTTACGAGCAGTACTTC | CASSIRDTSRSDGAYEQYF
NA | NA | TRBJ2-7 | TRBV28 | TGTGCCAGCAGTTTAGGGGTCCGGAAGGACGGGAGCTACGAGCAGTACTTC | CASSLGVRKDGSYEQYF
TRBD1 | NA | TRBJ1-6 | TRBV27 | TGTGCCAGCTGGGGACAGGGCCATAATTCACCCCTCCACTTT | CASWGQGHNSPLHF
TRBD2 | NA | TRBJ2-1 | TRBV5-1 | TGCGCCAGCAGCTGGGGGGGAGACGAGCAGTTCTTC | CASSWGGDEQFF
NA | NA | TRBJ2-5 | TRBV11-1 | TGTGCCAGCAGCTTAGGACGCCCAGGGGGGGAGACCCAGTACTTC | CASSLGRPGGETQYF
NA | NA | TRBJ1-4 | TRBV11-2 | TGTGCCAGCAGCCGAGACAGCTACAATGAAAAACTGTTTTTT | CASSRDSYNEKLFF
NA | NA | TRBJ2-2 | TRBV13 | TGTGCCAGCAGCTCGAGGGGAGGACCTACCGGGGAGCTGTTTTTT | CASSSRGGPTGELFF
NA | once | TRBJ2-7 | TRBV11-3 | TGTGCCAGCAGCTTAGGAGGCGACAGGGAGCAGTACTTC | CASSLGGDREQYF
NA | once | TRBJ2-7 | TRBV18 | TGTGCCAGCTCGTCCAGCGATCGGGGCGAGCAGTACTTC | CASSSSDRGEQYF
NA | NA | TRBJ1-1 | TRBV9 | NA | CASSVGQGAVVSF
TRBD2 | NA | TRBJ2-3 | TRBV27 | TGTGCCAGCAGTCCCTATAGCGGGAGGGCCACAGATACGCAGTATTTT | CASSPYSGRATDTQYF
TRBD1 | NA | TRBJ2-1 | TRBV24-1 | TGTGCCACCGGGGACAGGAACAATGAGCAGTTCTTC | CATGDRNNEQFF